This TCR beta chain comes out of a study of somatic mutations in cytotoxic T cells in rheumatoid arthritis. The CDR3 loop spans 17 amino acids. Germline V CDR1 and CDR2: ENHRY, SYGVKD. Trimming removed 2 bases at V and 2 bases at J, with 19 bases between. TCRdb's table, derived via immunoSEQ multiplex PCR, lists solely in-frame clones and lacks some. Among approximately 11,000 clones listed, 70% to 80% were seen once. Sample: CD8+ T cells sorted from blood. The clonotype comes from a woman aged 40 to 50 in good health. The chain carries TRBV10-3 and TRBJ2-7; D not certain. CDR3 sequence (DNA): TGTGCCATCAGTGAGCACGACCGACAAGGCAGGACCTACGAGCAGTACTTC. This encodes CAISEHDRQGRTYEQYF.